This T cell receptor beta chain was documented in a study of cytomegalovirus exposure and HLA in healthy donors. Findings and limits, study-wide: Some public TCRs appeared in many individuals, while most sequences were rare. HLA alleles were associated with around 17,000 TCR beta sequences in a later analysis at 0.05 false discovery rate.

V was shortened by 2 bases and J by 3 bases, with 16 bases between the two germline ends. This CDR3 is built from 16 residues. Germline values: CDR1 MNHGY, CDR2 SVAAGI. Primers included in the PCR were 60 Vbeta and 13 Jbeta primers. TCRdb keeps only in-frame clones here, not all; method: immunoSEQ multiplex PCR. The sample contains some 160,000 clones, 70% to 85% of which appear only once. Points on this clone: Its target is not known.

In nominal health when sampled, donors likely had unrecorded immune exposures nonetheless. The source material was PBMCs. The J gene is TRBJ1-1, the V gene TRBV6-9; tentative D call: TRBD1 (5 bases). The receptor was derived from a woman under 40 in good health and CMV-seronegative. This CDR3 reads CASSYPSRDWYTEAFF. CDR3 in DNA: TGTGCCAGCAGTTATCCCTCCAGGGACTGGTACACTGAAGCTTTCTTT.